This T cell receptor (beta chain) appears in the sequencing data of a study of neoadjuvant nivolumab and ipilimumab in lung cancer. Study findings and constraints: TCR receptors were sequenced in few samples. Blood richness before therapy tracked richness in tumors resected after neoadjuvant therapy.

Germline-derived CDR1 and CDR2 are SGHVS and FNYEAQ. The CDR3 extends over 15 amino acids. Trimming removed 5 bases at V and 4 bases at J, with 16 bases between. Generated by immunoSEQ multiplex PCR, the TCRdb table keeps only in-frame clones and is missing some. Of more than 40,000 clones in the sample, more than 85% are singletons; the top ten hold about 3.5%. Worth noting for this clone: Its target is not known.

The genes are TRBV7-6 and TRBJ2-3, with D possibly matching TRBD1 (5 bases). The TCR comes from an adult with non-small cell lung cancer. Some clones in this sample may be carry-over from other donors' samples. This material consisted of blood, taken before neoadjuvant nivolumab, alone or with ipilimumab. The CDR3 nucleotides read TGTGCCAGCAGCCCTGCGTCTGTACAGGCAGATACGCAGTATTTT. As protein: CASSPASVQADTQYF.